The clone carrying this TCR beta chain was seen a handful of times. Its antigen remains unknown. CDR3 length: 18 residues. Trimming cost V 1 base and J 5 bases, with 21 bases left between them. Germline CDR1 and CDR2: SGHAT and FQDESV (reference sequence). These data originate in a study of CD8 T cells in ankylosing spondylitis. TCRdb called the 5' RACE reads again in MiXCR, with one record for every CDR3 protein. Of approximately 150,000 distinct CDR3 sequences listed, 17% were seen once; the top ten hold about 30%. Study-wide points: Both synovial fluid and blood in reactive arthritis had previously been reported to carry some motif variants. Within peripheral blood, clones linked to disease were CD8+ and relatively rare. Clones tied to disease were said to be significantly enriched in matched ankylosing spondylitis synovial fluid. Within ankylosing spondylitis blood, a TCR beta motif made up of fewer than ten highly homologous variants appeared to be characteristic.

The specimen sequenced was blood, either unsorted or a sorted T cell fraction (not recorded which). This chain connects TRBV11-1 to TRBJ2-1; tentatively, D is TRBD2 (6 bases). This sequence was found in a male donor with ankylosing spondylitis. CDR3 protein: CASSLVVTASEEDNEQFF. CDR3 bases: TGTGCCAGCAGCTTAGTTGTGACGGCTAGCGAGGAAGACAATGAGCAGTTCTTC.